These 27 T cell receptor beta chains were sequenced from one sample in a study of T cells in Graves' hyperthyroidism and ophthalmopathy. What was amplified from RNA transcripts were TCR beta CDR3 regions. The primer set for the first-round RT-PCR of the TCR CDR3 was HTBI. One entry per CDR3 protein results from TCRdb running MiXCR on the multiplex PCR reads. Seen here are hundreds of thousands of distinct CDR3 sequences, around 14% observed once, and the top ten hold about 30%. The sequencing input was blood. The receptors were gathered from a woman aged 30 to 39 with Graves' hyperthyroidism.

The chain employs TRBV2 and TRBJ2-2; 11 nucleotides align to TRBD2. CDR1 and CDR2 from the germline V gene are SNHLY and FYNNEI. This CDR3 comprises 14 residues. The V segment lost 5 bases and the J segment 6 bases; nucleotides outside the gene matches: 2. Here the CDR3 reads CASSRLAGSGELFF. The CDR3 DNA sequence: TGTGCCAGCAGTAGACTAGCGGGATCCGGGGAGCTGTTTTTT.

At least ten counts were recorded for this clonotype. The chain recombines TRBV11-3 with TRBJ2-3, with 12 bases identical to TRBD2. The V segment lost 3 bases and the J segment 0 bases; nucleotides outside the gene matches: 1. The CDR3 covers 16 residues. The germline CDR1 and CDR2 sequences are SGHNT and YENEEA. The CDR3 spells CASSFGTSGSTDTQYF. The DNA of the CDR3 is TGTGCCAGCAGCTTCGGGACTAGCGGGAGCACAGATACGCAGTATTTT. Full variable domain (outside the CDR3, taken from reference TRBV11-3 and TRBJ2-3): EAGVVQSPRYKIIEKKQPVAFWCNPISGHNTLYWYLQNLGQGPELLIRYENEEAVDDSQLPKDRFSAERLKGVDSTLKIQPAELGDSAVYLCASSFGTSGSTDTQYFGPGTRLTVL.

In nucleotides, the CDR3 is TGTGCCAGCAGTTTACCGGGGGAACCCTCTGGGGCCAACGTCCTGACTTTC. Translation gives CASSLPGEPSGANVLTF. The chain uses TRBV6-1 and TRBJ2-6, with D tentatively TRBD2 (6 bases). CDR1 MNHNS and CDR2 SASEGT come from the germline V gene. The length of the CDR3 is 17 residues. V lost 5 bases and J lost 0, with 14 bases in between.

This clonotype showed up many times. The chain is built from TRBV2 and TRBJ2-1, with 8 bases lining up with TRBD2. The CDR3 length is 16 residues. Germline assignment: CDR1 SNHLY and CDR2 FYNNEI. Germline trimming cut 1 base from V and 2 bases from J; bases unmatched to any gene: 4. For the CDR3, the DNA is TGTGCCAGCAGTGAAGAGACGGGAGGGCCCTACAATGAGCAGTTCTTC. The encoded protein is CASSEETGGPYNEQFF.

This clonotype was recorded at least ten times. This CDR3 reads CASSLGLRGENYGYTF. CDR3 DNA sequence: TGTGCCAGCAGTTTAGGGTTAAGGGGAGAGAACTATGGCTACACCTTC. This chain uses TRBV12-3 or TRBV12-4 with TRBJ1-2, with D maybe TRBD1 (5 bases). The CDR3 covers 16 residues. The ends were cut back, 1 base at V and 2 bases at J, with 14 bases in the middle.

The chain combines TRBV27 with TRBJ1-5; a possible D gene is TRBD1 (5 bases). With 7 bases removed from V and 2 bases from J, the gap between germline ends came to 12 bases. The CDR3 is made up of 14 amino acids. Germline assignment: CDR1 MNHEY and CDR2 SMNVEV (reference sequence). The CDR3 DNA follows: TGTGCCAGCAACCCCGGGGGGGGCAATCAGCCCCAGCATTTT. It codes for CASNPGGGNQPQHF.

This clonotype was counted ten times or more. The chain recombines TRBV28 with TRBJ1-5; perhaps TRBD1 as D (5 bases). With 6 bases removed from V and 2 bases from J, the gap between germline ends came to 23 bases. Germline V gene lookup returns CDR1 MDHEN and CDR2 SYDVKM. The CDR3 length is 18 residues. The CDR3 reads CASSKPGLNLGGNQPQHF. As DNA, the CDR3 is TGTGCCAGCAGCAAACCGGGACTCAACTTGGGTGGCAATCAGCCCCAGCATTTT.

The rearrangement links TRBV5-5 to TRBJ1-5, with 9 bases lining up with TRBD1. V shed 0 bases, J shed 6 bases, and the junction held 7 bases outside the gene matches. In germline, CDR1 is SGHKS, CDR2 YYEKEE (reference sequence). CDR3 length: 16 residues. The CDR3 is CASSLDWTGVGQPQHF. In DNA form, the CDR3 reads TGTGCCAGCAGCTTGGACTGGACAGGGGTTGGTCAGCCCCAGCATTTT.

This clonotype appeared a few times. Here the CDR3 reads CASSRGRAQETQYF. Here the CDR3 DNA reads TGTGCCAGCAGCCGAGGGAGGGCCCAAGAGACCCAGTACTTC. V is TRBV9 and J is TRBJ2-5; 7 bases match TRBD2. The CDR3 runs 14 residues. J gave up 1 base and V 4 bases, and 4 bases lay outside the gene matches. Germline V gene data show CDR1 as SGDLS and CDR2 as YYNGEE.

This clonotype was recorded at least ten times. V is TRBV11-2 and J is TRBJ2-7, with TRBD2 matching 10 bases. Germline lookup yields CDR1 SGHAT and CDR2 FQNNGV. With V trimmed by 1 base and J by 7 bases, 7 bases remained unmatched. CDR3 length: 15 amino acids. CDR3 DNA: TGTGCCAGCAGCTTAGCAGGGCTAGCGGGAGCTGAGCAGTACTTC. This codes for CASSLAGLAGAEQYF.

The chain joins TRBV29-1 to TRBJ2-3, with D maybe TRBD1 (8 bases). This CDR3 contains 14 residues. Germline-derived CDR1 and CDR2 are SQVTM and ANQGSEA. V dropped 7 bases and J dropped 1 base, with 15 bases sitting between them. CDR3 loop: CSADTGGGTDTQYF. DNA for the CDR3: TGCAGCGCCGACACAGGGGGGGGCACAGATACGCAGTATTTT.

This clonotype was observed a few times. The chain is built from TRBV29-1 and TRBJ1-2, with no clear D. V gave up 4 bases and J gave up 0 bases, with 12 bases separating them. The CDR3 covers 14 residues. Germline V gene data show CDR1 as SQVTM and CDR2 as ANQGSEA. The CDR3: CSVAGRLANYGYTF. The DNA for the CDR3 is TGCAGCGTTGCTGGACGGTTAGCTAACTATGGCTACACCTTC.

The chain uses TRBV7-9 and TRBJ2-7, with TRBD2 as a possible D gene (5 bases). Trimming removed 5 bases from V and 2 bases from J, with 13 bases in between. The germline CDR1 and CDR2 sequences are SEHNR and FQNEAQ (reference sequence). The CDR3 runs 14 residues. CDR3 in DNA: TGTGCCAGCAGCCAACCTCTAGCTCCCTACGAGCAGTACTTC. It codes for CASSQPLAPYEQYF.

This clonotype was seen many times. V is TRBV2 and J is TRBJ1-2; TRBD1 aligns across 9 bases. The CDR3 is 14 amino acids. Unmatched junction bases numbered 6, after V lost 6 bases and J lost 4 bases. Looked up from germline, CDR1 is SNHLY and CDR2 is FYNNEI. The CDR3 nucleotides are TGTGCCAGCAGAACAGGGGGCGGCGGCTATGGCTACACCTTC. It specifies CASRTGGGGYGYTF.

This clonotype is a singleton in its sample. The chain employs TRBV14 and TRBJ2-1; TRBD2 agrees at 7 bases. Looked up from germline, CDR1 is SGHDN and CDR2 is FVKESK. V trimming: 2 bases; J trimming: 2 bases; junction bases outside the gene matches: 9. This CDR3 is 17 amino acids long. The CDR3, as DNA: TGTGCCAGCAGCCAACCCATGCGGGCGGGAGCCTACAATGAGCAGTTCTTC. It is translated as CASSQPMRAGAYNEQFF.

CDR3 sequence: CACPGTASYNEQFF. In nucleotides, the CDR3 is TGTGCCTGTCCCGGGACCGCCTCCTACAATGAGCAGTTCTTC. This sequence joins TRBV30 and TRBJ2-1, with D perhaps matching TRBD1 or TRBD2 (5 bases each). There are 14 residues in the CDR3. V gave up 6 bases and J gave up 0 bases, with 12 bases separating them. Germline loops: CDR1 GTSNPN, CDR2 SVGIG (reference sequence).

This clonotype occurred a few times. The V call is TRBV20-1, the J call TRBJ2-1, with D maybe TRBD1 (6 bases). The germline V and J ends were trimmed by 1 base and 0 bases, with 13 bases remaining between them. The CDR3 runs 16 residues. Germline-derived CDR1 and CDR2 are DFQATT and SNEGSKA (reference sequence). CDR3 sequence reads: CSARGSTGSSYNEQFF. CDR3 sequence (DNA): TGCAGTGCTAGAGGTTCTACAGGGAGCTCCTACAATGAGCAGTTCTTC.

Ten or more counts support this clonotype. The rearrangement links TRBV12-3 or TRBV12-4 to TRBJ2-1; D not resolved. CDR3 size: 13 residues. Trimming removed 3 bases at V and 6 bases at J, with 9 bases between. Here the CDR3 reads CASSFPNTNEQFF. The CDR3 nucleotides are TGTGCCAGCAGTTTTCCCAACACCAATGAGCAGTTCTTC.

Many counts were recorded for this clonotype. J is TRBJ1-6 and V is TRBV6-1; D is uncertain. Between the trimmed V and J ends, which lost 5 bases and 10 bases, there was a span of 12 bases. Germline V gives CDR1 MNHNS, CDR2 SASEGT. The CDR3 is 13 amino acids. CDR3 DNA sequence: TGTGCCAGCAGTCCGGATCAAGCCTCACCCCTCCACTTT. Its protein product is CASSPDQASPLHF.

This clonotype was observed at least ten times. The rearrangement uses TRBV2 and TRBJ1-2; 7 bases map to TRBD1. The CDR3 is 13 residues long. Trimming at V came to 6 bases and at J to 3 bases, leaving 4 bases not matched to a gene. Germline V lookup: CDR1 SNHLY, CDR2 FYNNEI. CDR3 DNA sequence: TGTGCCAGCAGAGCCACAGGGGACTATGGCTACACCTTC. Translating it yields CASRATGDYGYTF.

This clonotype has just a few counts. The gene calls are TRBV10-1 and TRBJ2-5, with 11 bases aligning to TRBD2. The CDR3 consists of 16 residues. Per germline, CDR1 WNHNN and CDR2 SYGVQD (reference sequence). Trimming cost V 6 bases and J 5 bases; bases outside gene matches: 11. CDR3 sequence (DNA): TGCGCCAGCAGCGGACTAGCGGGCCTTTCCCCCGAGACCCAGTACTTC. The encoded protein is CASSGLAGLSPETQYF.

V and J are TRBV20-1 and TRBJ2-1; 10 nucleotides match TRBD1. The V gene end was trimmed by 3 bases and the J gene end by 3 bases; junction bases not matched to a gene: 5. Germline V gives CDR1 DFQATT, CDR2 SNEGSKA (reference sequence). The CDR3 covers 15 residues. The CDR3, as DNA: TGCAGTGCTAGGTCCGGGACAGGGGACTACAATGAGCAGTTCTTC. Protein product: CSARSGTGDYNEQFF.

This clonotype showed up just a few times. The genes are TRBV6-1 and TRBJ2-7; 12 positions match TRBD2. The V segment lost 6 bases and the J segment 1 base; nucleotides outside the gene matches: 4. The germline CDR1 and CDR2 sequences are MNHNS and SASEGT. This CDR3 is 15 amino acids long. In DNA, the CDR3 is TGTGCCAGCAGAGGGACTAGCGGGTTTTCCTACGAGCAGTACTTC. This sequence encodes CASRGTSGFSYEQYF.

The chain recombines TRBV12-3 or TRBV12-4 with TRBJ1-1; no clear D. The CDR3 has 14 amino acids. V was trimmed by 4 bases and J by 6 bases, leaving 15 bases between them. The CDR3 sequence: CASSSQGLLSEAFF. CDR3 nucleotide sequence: TGTGCCAGCAGTTCCCAAGGGTTACTGTCTGAAGCTTTCTTT.

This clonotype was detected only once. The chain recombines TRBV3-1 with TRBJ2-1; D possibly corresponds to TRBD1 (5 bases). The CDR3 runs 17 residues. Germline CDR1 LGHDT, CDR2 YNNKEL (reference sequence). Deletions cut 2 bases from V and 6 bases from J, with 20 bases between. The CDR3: CASSQPPGFKRGNEQFF. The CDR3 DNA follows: TGTGCCAGCAGCCAACCTCCGGGTTTCAAAAGGGGCAATGAGCAGTTCTTC.

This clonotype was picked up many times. As DNA, the CDR3 is TGCGCCAGCAGCTTCGGGAAGGTCGGGAGTCCAGATACGCAGTATTTT. This translates into CASSFGKVGSPDTQYF. The V gene is TRBV5-1, the J gene TRBJ2-3, with a tentative D call TRBD2 (6 bases). The germline V gene encodes CDR1 SGHRS and CDR2 YFSETQ. V dropped 2 bases and J dropped 4 bases, with 17 bases sitting between them. The CDR3 has 16 amino acids. Complete variable domain (other parts from reference TRBV5-1 and TRBJ2-3): KAGVTQTPRYLIKTRGQQVTLSCSPISGHRSVSWYQQTPGQGLQFLFEYFSETQRNKGNFPGRFSGRQFSNSRSEMNVSTLELGDSALYLCASSFGKVGSPDTQYFGPGTRLTVL.

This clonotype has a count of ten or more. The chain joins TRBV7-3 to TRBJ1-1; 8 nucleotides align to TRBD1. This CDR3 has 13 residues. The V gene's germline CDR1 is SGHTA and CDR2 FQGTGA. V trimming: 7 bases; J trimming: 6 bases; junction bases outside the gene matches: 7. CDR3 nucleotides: TGTGCCAGCACTCCAGGGGGCGCGGCTGAAGCTTTCTTT. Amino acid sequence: CASTPGGAAEAFF. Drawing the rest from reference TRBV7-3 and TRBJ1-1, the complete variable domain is GAGVSQTPSNKVTEKGKYVELRCDPISGHTALYWYRQSLGQGPEFLIYFQGTGAADDSGLPNDRFFAVRPEGSVSTLKIQRTERGDSAVYLCASTPGGAAEAFFGQGTRLTVV.